Listed here are 15 T cell receptor beta chains from one sample, sequenced in a study of CD8+ T cells in alopecia areata. Isolated RNA was reverse transcribed into cDNA used as the sequencing template. Profiled with immunoSEQ multiplex PCR; TCRdb holds only in-frame clones, not every one. The sample consists of 150,000 to 200,000 clones, about 60% of them appearing once. This sample's treatment: oral pan-JAK inhibitor, 5-10 mg twice daily. The sequencing here drew on CD8+ T cells sorted from blood, taken at week 24, from a patient treated with tofacitinib. The receptors shown here come from a human donor with alopecia areata.

This clone came up once. The J gene is TRBJ1-2, the V gene TRBV5-1, with D possibly TRBD1 on 6 matching bases. Germline V gene data show CDR1 as SGHRS and CDR2 as YFSETQ. Trimming left V 3 bases short and J 6 bases short, with 21 bases between. CDR3 size: 16 residues. CDR3 sequence: CASSSPPRGQGDGYTF. The CDR3 nucleotides are TGCGCCAGCAGCTCCCCACCGAGGGGACAAGGGGATGGCTACACCTTC.

The table lists this clone with a few counts. V is TRBV30 and J is TRBJ2-1; D gene unclear. V was cut by 6 bases and J by 3 bases, with 21 bases left in between. The CDR3 is 16 amino acids. The V gene's germline CDR1 is GTSNPN and CDR2 SVGIG (reference sequence). The CDR3 loop reads CACQPPTTAYYNEQFF. The CDR3 DNA follows: TGTGCCTGCCAACCCCCGACAACAGCGTACTACAATGAGCAGTTCTTC.

The chain has TRBV19 and TRBJ1-2; no reliable D call. Germline loops: CDR1 LNHDA, CDR2 SQIVND (reference sequence). The CDR3 consists of 11 residues. V was cut by 8 bases and J by 3 bases, with 7 bases left in between. CDR3 loop: CASGTDYGYTF. The CDR3 DNA is TGTGCCAGTGGCACCGACTATGGCTACACCTTC.

The J gene is TRBJ2-7, the V gene TRBV7-9; D possibly corresponds to TRBD2 (5 bases). Trimming cost V 5 bases and J 3 bases, with 17 bases left between them. The length of the CDR3 is 15 residues. From germline, CDR1 is SEHNR and CDR2 FQNEAQ (reference sequence). CDR3 sequence reads: CASSDDATEGYEQYF. CDR3 sequence (DNA): TGTGCCAGCAGCGACGACGCGACCGAGGGCTACGAGCAGTACTTC.

The J gene is TRBJ2-1, the V gene TRBV29-1; 8 bases map to TRBD1. CDR1 is SQVTM, CDR2 ANQGSEA, per germline. The CDR3 length is 14 residues. Unmatched junction bases numbered 5, after V lost 1 base and J lost 6 bases. The CDR3 loop is CSVEGRGLPNEQFF. The CDR3 bases are TGCAGCGTTGAAGGCAGGGGGCTGCCCAATGAGCAGTTCTTC.

This clone appeared a single time. The gene calls are TRBV13 and TRBJ1-5; unclear D gene. In germline, CDR1 is PRHDT, CDR2 FYEKMQ (reference sequence). The CDR3 has 14 residues. With 5 bases removed from V and 1 base from J, the gap between germline ends came to 9 bases. Here the CDR3 DNA reads TGTGCCAGCAGCGCGGGGTACAGCAATCAGCCCCAGCATTTT. Protein sequence: CASSAGYSNQPQHF. The variable domain in full, completed from reference TRBV13 and TRBJ1-5, reads AAGVIQSPRHLIKEKRETATLKCYPIPRHDTVYWYQQGPGQDPQFLISFYEKMQSDKGSIPDRFSAQQFSDYHSELNMSSLELGDSALYFCASSAGYSNQPQHFGDGTRLSIL.

The V gene is TRBV19, the J gene TRBJ1-1; D not certain. Per the germline V gene, CDR1 is LNHDA and CDR2 is SQIVND (reference sequence). The germline V and J ends were trimmed by 5 bases and 1 base, with 8 bases remaining between them. The CDR3 is 13 residues long. The DNA for the CDR3 is TGTGCCAGTAGTGCGCACGGGAACACTGAAGCTTTCTTT. This translates into CASSAHGNTEAFF.

The chain is built from TRBV10-3 and TRBJ2-2; D not certain. V was cut by 7 bases and J by 4 bases, with 7 bases left in between. Germline V CDR1 and CDR2: ENHRY, SYGVKD. There are 12 residues in the CDR3. CDR3 sequence reads: CAIKKATGELFF. The DNA for the CDR3 is TGTGCCATCAAGAAAGCCACCGGGGAGCTGTTTTTT.

The chain links TRBV7-9 to TRBJ2-1; 8 bases map to TRBD1. The CDR3 sequence is 14 residues long. V trimming: 6 bases; J trimming: 5 bases; junction bases outside the gene matches: 6. CDR1 is SEHNR and CDR2 is FQNEAQ in the germline V gene (reference sequence). In nucleotides, the CDR3 is TGTGCCAGCAGACCAGGGGGCCCCCACAATGAGCAGTTCTTC. This encodes CASRPGGPHNEQFF. The variable domain in full, with the rest retrieved from reference TRBV7-9 and TRBJ2-1, is DTGVSQNPRHKITKRGQNVTFRCDPISEHNRLYWYRQTLGQGPEFLTYFQNEAQLEKSRLLSDRFSAERPKGSFSTLEIQRTEQGDSAMYLCASRPGGPHNEQFFGPGTRLTVL.

This clone came up many times. The rearrangement uses TRBV15 and TRBJ2-2, with a weak D call TRBD2 (6 bases). The V end was cut by 6 bases, the J end by 6 bases, with 8 bases between. Germline CDR1 and CDR2: LNHNV and YYDKDF (reference sequence). The CDR3 has 12 residues. The CDR3 protein is CATRGDSGELFF. The CDR3 bases are TGTGCCACCAGGGGGGACTCCGGGGAGCTGTTTTTT.

V usage is TRBV2 and J usage is TRBJ1-2; D is possibly TRBD1 (6 bases). The CDR3 contains 15 residues. Germline-derived CDR1 and CDR2 are SNHLY and FYNNEI. V was clipped by 0 bases and J by 5 bases, with 13 bases between them. The CDR3 DNA reads as TGTGCCAGCAGTGAAGCATGGGGGGCAGTTTATGGCTACACCTTC. It yields the protein CASSEAWGAVYGYTF.

The gene calls are TRBV6-6 and TRBJ2-2; no reliable D call. The CDR3 contains 12 residues. The germline V gene has CDR1 MNHNY and CDR2 SVGAGI (reference sequence). The V end lost 8 bases, the J end lost 5 bases, and 9 bases lay between the germline ends. CDR3 protein: CASVTMTGELFF. CDR3 nucleotides: TGTGCCAGCGTAACAATGACCGGGGAGCTGTTTTTT.

The chain has TRBV27 and TRBJ1-2; possibly TRBD1 for D (5 bases). Germline V gene sequence: CDR1 MNHEY, CDR2 SMNVEV (reference sequence). The CDR3 extends over 15 amino acids. V was clipped by 0 bases and J by 5 bases, with 13 bases between them. CDR3: CASSLSRGGRYGYTF. The CDR3 DNA reads as TGTGCCAGCAGTTTATCCCGGGGCGGGAGATATGGCTACACCTTC.

The rearrangement joins TRBV13 to TRBJ1-5; D is perhaps TRBD1 (5 bases). The V end was cut by 2 bases, the J end by 1 base, with 12 bases between. The CDR3 totals 16 residues. Germline CDR1 PRHDT, CDR2 FYEKMQ (reference sequence). The CDR3 reads CASSLRGRGSNQPQHF. CDR3 in DNA: TGTGCCAGCAGCTTAAGGGGTCGGGGGAGCAATCAGCCCCAGCATTTT.

This sequence joins TRBV4-1 and TRBJ2-3; TRBD1 matches 7 bases. CDR3 length: 16 residues. The V gene's germline CDR1 is MGHRA and CDR2 YSYEKL. The ends lost 1 base at V and 2 bases at J; junction bases unmatched: 6. CDR3 sequence: CASSQGSTGATDTQYF. The DNA for the CDR3 is TGCGCCAGCAGCCAAGGTAGTACAGGGGCCACAGATACGCAGTATTTT.